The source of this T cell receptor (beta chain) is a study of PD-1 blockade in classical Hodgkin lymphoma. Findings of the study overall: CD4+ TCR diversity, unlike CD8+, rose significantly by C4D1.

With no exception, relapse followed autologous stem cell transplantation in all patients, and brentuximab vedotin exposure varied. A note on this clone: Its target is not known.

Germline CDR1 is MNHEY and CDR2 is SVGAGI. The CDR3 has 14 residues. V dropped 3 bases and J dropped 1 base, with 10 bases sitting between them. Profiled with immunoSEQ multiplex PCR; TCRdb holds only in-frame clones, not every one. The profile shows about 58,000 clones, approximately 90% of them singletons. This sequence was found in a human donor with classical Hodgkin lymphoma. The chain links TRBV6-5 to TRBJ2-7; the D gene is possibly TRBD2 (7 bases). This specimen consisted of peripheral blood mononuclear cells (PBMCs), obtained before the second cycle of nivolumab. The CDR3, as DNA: TGTGCCAGCAGTTATGGGGGGGCTTCCTACGAGCAGTACTTC. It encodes CASSYGGASYEQYF.